Below, 12 T cell receptor beta chains from the same sample are listed, as sequenced in a study of CD8 T cells in Susac syndrome. Roughly 0.45 to 1 ug RNA was reverse transcribed with random hexamers. TCRdb recomputed calls from the immunoSEQ multiplex PCR reads with MiXCR, one row per CDR3 protein. This sample has 100,000 to 150,000 distinct CDR3 sequences, with about 94% found just once. Material for sequencing was CD8+ T cells from PBMCs. Receptor source: a human donor with Susac syndrome.

J is TRBJ2-5 and V is TRBV20-1; D is ambiguous. Germline V gene lookup returns CDR1 DFQATT and CDR2 SNEGSKA (reference sequence). The CDR3 spans 11 residues. V was pared by 4 bases and J by 2 bases, with 5 bases between. CDR3: CSATPQETQYF. The CDR3 bases are TGCAGTGCTACCCCTCAAGAGACCCAGTACTTC.

J is TRBJ1-1 and V is TRBV9, with 7 bases lining up with TRBD1. In germline, CDR1 is SGDLS, CDR2 YYNGEE. The CDR3 runs to 14 residues. After removal of 3 bases from V and 1 base from J, the junction contained 3 bases not matched to a gene. The CDR3: CASSATGSNTEAFF. The DNA of the CDR3 is TGTGCCAGCAGCGCGACAGGGTCGAACACTGAAGCTTTCTTT.

This sequence joins TRBV6-5 and TRBJ1-2, with D possibly TRBD1 on 5 matching bases. V shed 7 bases and J shed 6 bases, with 15 bases lying between them. CDR1 and CDR2 from the germline V gene are MNHEY and SVGAGI. The CDR3 covers 13 residues. The CDR3 nucleotides are TGTGCCAGCAACCTTCGCGAAGGGGATGGCTACACCTTC. Translated, it gives CASNLREGDGYTF.

The chain has TRBV6-2 or TRBV6-3 and TRBJ2-1, with TRBD2 matching over 11 bases. With V trimmed by 7 bases and J by 9 bases, 5 bases remained unmatched. Germline CDR1 reads MNHEY; CDR2 reads SVGEGT. The CDR3 extends over 13 amino acids. Here the CDR3 reads CASTLAGVREQFF. The CDR3 DNA follows: TGTGCCAGCACACTAGCGGGAGTGCGTGAGCAGTTCTTC.

A few counts support this clonotype. This chain links TRBV27 with TRBJ2-7; perhaps D is TRBD1 or TRBD2 (5 bases each). The CDR3 spans 13 residues. V dropped 2 bases and J dropped 3 bases, with 8 bases sitting between them. The germline V gene encodes CDR1 MNHEY and CDR2 SMNVEV (reference sequence). The CDR3, as DNA: TGTGCCAGCAGTTTAGGGGGTGACTACGAGCAGTACTTC. As protein: CASSLGGDYEQYF.

The chain carries TRBV7-8 and TRBJ2-7, with TRBD1 matching 10 bases. Germline assignment: CDR1 SGHVS and CDR2 FQNEAQ. The J segment lost 6 bases and the V segment lost 1 base, leaving 3 bases of the junction unmatched. CDR3 length: 14 amino acids. CDR3 residues: CASSLVRTGGEQYF. The CDR3 DNA reads as TGTGCCAGCAGCTTAGTTCGGACAGGGGGCGAGCAGTACTTC.

J is TRBJ2-1 and V is TRBV5-6; maybe TRBD2 (5 bases). Trimming pared 4 bases from V and 14 bases from J, leaving 16 bases between. Germline-derived CDR1 and CDR2 are SGHDT and YYEEEE. CDR3 length: 12 residues. The CDR3 sequence: CASSLEAPEEFF. The CDR3 DNA sequence: TGTGCCAGCAGCCTGGAGGCGCCCGAGGAGTTCTTC.

This chain connects TRBV12-3 or TRBV12-4 to TRBJ2-3; 10 positions match TRBD2. The junction had 6 bases not matched to a gene; V was cut back by 6 bases and J by 0 bases. The CDR3 is made up of 16 amino acids. The CDR3 sequence: CASRSRTSGSTDTQYF. CDR3 nucleotides: TGTGCCAGCAGATCGAGGACTAGCGGAAGCACAGATACGCAGTATTTT.

The genes are TRBV2 and TRBJ2-7; D is possibly TRBD2 (5 bases). The V gene lost 6 bases and the J gene lost 7 bases, with 16 bases spanning the gap. Germline lookup yields CDR1 SNHLY and CDR2 FYNNEI. CDR3 length: 13 amino acids. The CDR3 protein is CASRRLLSPEQYF. The CDR3 DNA reads TGTGCCAGCAGACGACTACTCTCCCCGGAGCAGTACTTC. The full variable domain, completed using reference TRBV2 and TRBJ2-7, is EPEVTQTPSHQVTQMGQEVILRCVPISNHLYFYWYRQILGQKVEFLVSFYNNEISEKSEIFDDQFSVERPDGSNFTLKIRSTKLEDSAMYFCASRRLLSPEQYFGPGTRLTVT.

This sequence joins TRBV6-5 and TRBJ2-7, with 7 bases identical to TRBD1. This CDR3 comprises 14 residues. V lost 0 bases and J lost 5; bases outside the gene matches: 4. The V gene's germline CDR1 is MNHEY and CDR2 SVGAGI. CDR3: CASSYSQGHDEQYF. CDR3 in DNA: TGTGCCAGCAGTTACTCACAGGGGCACGACGAGCAGTACTTC.

The J gene is TRBJ2-7, the V gene TRBV20-1; D gene unclear. Per germline, CDR1 DFQATT and CDR2 SNEGSKA (reference sequence). The CDR3 totals 13 residues. V was shortened by 3 bases and J by 0 bases, with 9 bases between the two germline ends. CDR3 amino acids: CSASGVRSYEQYF. In DNA form, the CDR3 reads TGCAGTGCTAGCGGAGTTCGCTCCTACGAGCAGTACTTC.

This clonotype is a singleton in its sample. The J gene is TRBJ2-3, the V gene TRBV6-2 or TRBV6-3; D gene ambiguous. Germline values: CDR1 MNHEY, CDR2 SVGEGT. The CDR3 contains 13 residues. V shed 10 bases and J shed 2 bases, with 13 bases lying between them. The CDR3 spells CATGTIPTDTQYF. The CDR3 DNA sequence: TGTGCCACCGGAACAATCCCCACAGATACGCAGTATTTT.